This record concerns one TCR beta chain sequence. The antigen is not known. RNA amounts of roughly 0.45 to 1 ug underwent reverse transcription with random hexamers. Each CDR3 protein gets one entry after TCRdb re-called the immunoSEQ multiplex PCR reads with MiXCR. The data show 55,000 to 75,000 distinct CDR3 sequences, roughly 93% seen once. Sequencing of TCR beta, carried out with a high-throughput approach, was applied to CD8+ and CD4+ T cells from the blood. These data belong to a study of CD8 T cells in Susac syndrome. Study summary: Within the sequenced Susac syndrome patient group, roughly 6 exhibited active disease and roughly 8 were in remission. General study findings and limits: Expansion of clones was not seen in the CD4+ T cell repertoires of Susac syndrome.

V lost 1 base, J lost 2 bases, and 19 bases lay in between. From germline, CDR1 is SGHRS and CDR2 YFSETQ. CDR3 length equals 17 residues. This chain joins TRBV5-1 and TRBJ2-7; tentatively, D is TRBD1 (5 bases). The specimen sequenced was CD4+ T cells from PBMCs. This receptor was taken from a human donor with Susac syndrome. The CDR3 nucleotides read TGCGCCAGCAGCTTGTTCCGTGGTGGCAGGGCCACCTACGAGCAGTACTTC. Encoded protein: CASSLFRGGRATYEQYF.